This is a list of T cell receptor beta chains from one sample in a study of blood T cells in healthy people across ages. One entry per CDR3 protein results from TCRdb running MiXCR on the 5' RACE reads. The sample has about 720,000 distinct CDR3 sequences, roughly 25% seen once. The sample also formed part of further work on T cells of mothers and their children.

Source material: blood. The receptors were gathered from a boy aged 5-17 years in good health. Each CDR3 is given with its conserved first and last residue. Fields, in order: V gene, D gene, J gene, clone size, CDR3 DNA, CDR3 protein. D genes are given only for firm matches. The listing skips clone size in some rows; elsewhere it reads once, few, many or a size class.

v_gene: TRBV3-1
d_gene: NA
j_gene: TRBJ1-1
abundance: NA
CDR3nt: TGTGCCAGCAGCCACAGCGGGCAGGGTGAAGCTTTCTTT
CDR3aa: CASSHSGQGEAFF

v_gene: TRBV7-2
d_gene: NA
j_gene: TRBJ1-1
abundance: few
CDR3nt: TGTGCCAGCAGCCGTAACCTTCGTCTTGGTGCTTTCTTT
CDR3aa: CASSRNLRLGAFF

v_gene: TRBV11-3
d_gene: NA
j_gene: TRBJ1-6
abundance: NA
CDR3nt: TGTGCCAGCAGCTGGAAGTCTAATTCACCCCTCCACTTT
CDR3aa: CASSWKSNSPLHF

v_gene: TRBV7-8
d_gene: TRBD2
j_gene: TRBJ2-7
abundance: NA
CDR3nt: TGTGCCAGCTACCGTAGCGGGTCCTACGAGCAGTACTTC
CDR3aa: CASYRSGSYEQYF

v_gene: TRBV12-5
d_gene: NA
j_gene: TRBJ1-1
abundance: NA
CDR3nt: TGTGCTAGCGCCTCCAGGGGATCTGAAGCTTTCTTT
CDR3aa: CASASRGSEAFF

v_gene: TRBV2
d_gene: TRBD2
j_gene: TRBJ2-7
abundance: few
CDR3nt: TGTGCCAGCAGGGGACTAGCGGGAGGAAATAGCTACGAGCAGTACTTC
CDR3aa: CASRGLAGGNSYEQYF

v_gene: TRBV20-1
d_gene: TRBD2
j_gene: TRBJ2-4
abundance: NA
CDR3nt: TGCAGTGCCGACCTAGCGGGAGGGGCCAAAAACATTCAGTACTTC
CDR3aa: CSADLAGGAKNIQYF

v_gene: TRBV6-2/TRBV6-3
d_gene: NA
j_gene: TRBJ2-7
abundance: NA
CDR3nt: TGTGCCGCACACCGGGACATTCTTCACGAGCAGTACTTC
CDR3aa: CAAHRDILHEQYF

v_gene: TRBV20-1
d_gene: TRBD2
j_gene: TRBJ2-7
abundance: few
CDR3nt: TGCAGTGCTAGAGATCAAGGGACTAGCGGAACTTACGAGCAGTACTTC
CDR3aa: CSARDQGTSGTYEQYF

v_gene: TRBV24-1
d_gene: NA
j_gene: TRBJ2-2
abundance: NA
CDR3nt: TGTGCCACCAGTGCAGGGAGGTACACCGGGGAGCTGTTTTTT
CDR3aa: CATSAGRYTGELFF

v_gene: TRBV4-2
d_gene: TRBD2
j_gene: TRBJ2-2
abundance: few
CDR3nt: TGTGCCAGCAGCCAAGTATACCGGGAGGGCCAGGAGGAGCTGTTTTTT
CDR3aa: CASSQVYREGQEELFF

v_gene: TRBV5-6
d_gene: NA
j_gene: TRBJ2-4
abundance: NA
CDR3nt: TGTGCCAGCAGCGTTCGGCTGAGGGCCAAAAACATTCAGTACTTC
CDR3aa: CASSVRLRAKNIQYF

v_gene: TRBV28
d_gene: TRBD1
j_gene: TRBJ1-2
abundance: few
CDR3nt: TGTGCCAGCAGTTTCAAGACAGGGTATGGCTACACCTTC
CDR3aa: CASSFKTGYGYTF